This T cell receptor (beta chain) is from a study of blood T cells in healthy people across ages. Primers used in a second PCR of roughly 7 to 12 cycles were a sample-barcoded 5' primer and a J-beta primer mix. TCRdb ran MiXCR on the 5' RACE reads and lists one entry per CDR3 protein. The top ten clones hold roughly 34% of a sample with fewer than 900,000 distinct CDR3 sequences, around 45% of them seen once. This receptor was identified in a woman aged 60-75 years in good health. The sequencing sample was made of blood.

The CDR3 reads CSTGRGEQYF. CDR3 DNA: TGCAGTACTGGAAGGGGTGAGCAGTACTTC. The V gene is TRBV29-1, the J gene TRBJ2-7, with D possibly being TRBD1 (5 bases). The CDR3 is 10 amino acids. Germline V lookup: CDR1 SQVTM, CDR2 ANQGSEA.